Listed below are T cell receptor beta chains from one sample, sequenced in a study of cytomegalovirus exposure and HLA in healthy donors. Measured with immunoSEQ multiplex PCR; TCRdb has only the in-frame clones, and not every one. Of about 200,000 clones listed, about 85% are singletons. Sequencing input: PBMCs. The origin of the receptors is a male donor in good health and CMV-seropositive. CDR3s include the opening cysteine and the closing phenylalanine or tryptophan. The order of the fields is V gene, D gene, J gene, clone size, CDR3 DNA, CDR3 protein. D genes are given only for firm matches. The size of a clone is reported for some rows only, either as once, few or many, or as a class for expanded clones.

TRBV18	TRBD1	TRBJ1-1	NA	TGTGCCAGCTCACCACGGACAGGGTCTAACACTGAAGCTTTCTTT	CASSPRTGSNTEAFF
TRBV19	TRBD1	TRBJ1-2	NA	TGTGCCAGTAGGACAGGGGAGATGTTATACTATGGCTACACCTTC	CASRTGEMLYYGYTF
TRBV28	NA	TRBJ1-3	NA	TGTGCCAGCAGTTTGGCAGGGAGAAACACCATATATTTT	CASSLAGRNTIYF
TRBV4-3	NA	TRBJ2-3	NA	TGCGCCAGCAGCCAAGATAGGGGGGGGGCGGATACGCAGTATTTT	CASSQDRGGADTQYF
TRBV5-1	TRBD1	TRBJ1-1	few	TGCGCCAGCAGCTTGGCTTCACCAGGACAGGGACCGGTTGAAGCTTTCTTT	CASSLASPGQGPVEAFF
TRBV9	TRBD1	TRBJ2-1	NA	TGTGCCAGCAGCAGACGGACAGGGTCAAACCAATACAATGAGCAGTTCTTC	CASSRRTGSNQYNEQFF
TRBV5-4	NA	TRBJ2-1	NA	TGTGCCAGCAGCTTGAGGCTAACAGCTTACAATGAGCAGTTCTTC	CASSLRLTAYNEQFF
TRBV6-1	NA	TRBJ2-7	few	TGTGCCAGCAGTGAATTCGTTCGAGTGTCCGAGCAGTACTTC	CASSEFVRVSEQYF
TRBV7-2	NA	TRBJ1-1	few	TGTGCCAGCAGCGCCTCAACAGGGAAGGAAGCTTTCTTT	CASSASTGKEAFF
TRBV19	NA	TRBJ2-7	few	TGTGCCAGTAGTGGGAGATACGAGCAGTACTTC	CASSGRYEQYF
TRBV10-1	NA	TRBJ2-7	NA	TGCGCCAGCAGTGAGTCCGCAGGGGGGTTTGGGTTTTTCTTC	CASSESAGGFGFFF
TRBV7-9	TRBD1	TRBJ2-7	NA	TGTTCCAGCAGCCGTTCCTCCGGGACAGTGCCCTACGAGCAGTACTTC	CSSSRSSGTVPYEQYF
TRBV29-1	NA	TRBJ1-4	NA	TGCAGCGTGGCGGGGGGGGAAAAACTGTTTTTT	CSVAGGEKLFF
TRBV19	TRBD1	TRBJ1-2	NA	TGTGCCAGTAGGCCGGGACAGGGAAACTATGGCTACACCTTC	CASRPGQGNYGYTF
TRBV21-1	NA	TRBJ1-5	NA	TGTGCCAGCAGCGCATCAGGGTCAGGGGGAGACAATCAGCCCCAGCATTTT	CASSASGSGGDNQPQHF
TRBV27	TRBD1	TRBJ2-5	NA	TGTGCCAGCAGTTACACCGGGACAGGGCAAGAGACCCAGTACTTC	CASSYTGTGQETQYF
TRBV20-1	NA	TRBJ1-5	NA	TGCAGTGCTAGAGCGAATCAGCCCCAGCATTTT	CSARANQPQHF
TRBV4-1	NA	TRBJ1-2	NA	TGCGCCAGCAGCCAAGGATCCGGGGCTAACTATGGCTACACCTTC	CASSQGSGANYGYTF
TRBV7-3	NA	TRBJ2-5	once	TGTGCCAGCAGCTTAACATCCGACAGTTGGGAGACCCAGTACTTC	CASSLTSDSWETQYF
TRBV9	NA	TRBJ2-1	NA	TGTGCCAGCAGTCTAACGGGGCTAGCGCCCAGCTCCTACAATGAGCAGTTCTTC	CASSLTGLAPSSYNEQFF
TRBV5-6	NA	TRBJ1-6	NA	TGTGCCAGCAGCTTGTTCTCGAGCTCCTATAATTCACCCCTCCACTTT	CASSLFSSSYNSPLHF
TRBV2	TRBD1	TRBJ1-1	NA	TGTGCCAGCAGTGGGGACAGGGCTAGGACTGAAGCTTTCTTT	CASSGDRARTEAFF
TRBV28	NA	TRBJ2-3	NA	TGTGCCAGCAGTTTAAGAACTCCTAGCACAGATACGCAGTATTTT	CASSLRTPSTDTQYF
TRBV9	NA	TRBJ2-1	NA	TGTGCCAGCAGCGTAGGTGGGCTAGCGACCCAGCAGTTCTTC	CASSVGGLATQQFF
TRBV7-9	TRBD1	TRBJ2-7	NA	TGTGCCAGCAGCCTAGGACAGGGGGAAACCTACGAGCAGTACTTC	CASSLGQGETYEQYF
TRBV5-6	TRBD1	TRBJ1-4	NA	TGTGCCAGCAGCTTTGGGACAGGGGGCGTCACTAATGAAAAACTGTTTTTT	CASSFGTGGVTNEKLFF
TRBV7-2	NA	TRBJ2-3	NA	TGTGCCAGCAGCTTAAACCCCTCAGGGGTGGCAGATACGCAGTATTTT	CASSLNPSGVADTQYF
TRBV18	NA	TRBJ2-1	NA	TGTGCCAGCTCACGGCGGGGTGAGGAGTTCTTC	CASSRRGEEFF
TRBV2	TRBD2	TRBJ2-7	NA	TGTGCCAGCAGTGAAGGACTAGCCGGCGAGCAGTACTTC	CASSEGLAGEQYF
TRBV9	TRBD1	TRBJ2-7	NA	TGTGCCAGCAGCGCGAAGACAGGGCCCCGCTACGAGCAGTACTTC	CASSAKTGPRYEQYF
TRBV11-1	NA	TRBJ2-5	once	TGTGCCAGCAGCTTAGCGGGAGTTCAAGAGACCCAGTACTTC	CASSLAGVQETQYF
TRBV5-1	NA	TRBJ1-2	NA	TGCGCCAGCAGCGTCGCTAGGACAGCAACCTTCTATGGCTACACCTTC	CASSVARTATFYGYTF
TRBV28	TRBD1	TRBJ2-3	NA	TGTGCCAGCATCCCGGGACAGGGCACAGATACGCAGTATTTT	CASIPGQGTDTQYF
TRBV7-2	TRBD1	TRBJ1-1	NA	TGTGCCAGCAGCTTGGGACAGAGCACTGAAGCTTTCTTT	CASSLGQSTEAFF
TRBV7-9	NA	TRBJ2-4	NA	TGTTCCAGCAGCCCCCCTCTGGGGCAAAACATTCAGTACTTC	CSSSPPLGQNIQYF
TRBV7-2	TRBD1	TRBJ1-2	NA	TGTGCCAGCAGCATAAAGCCGGACAGGGAGGCCGGCTACACCTTC	CASSIKPDREAGYTF